The rows below give T cell receptor beta chains drawn from one sample of a study of blood T cell repertoires in COVID-19. Repertoires were generated with immunoSEQ multiplex PCR, while TCRdb's copy carries only in-frame clones and drops some. The sample yields approximately 350,000 clones, around 92% seen once. Specimen: peripheral blood. The receptors were gathered from a middle-aged man with acute or convalescent COVID-19. Each CDR3 is given with its conserved first and last residue. Each record gives: clone size, J gene, D gene, CDR3 length, V gene, CDR3 DNA, CDR3 protein. D genes are given only for firm matches. Only part of the rows carry a size: once, few, many, or a class if the clone is expanded.

NA | TRBJ2-7 | TRBD2 | 17 | TRBV19 | TGTGCCAGTAGTAGACCCTACAATTCAGCGGGAGTATACGAGCAGTACTTC | CASSRPYNSAGVYEQYF
NA | TRBJ1-4 | TRBD1 | 14 | TRBV30 | TGTGCCTGGAAAAGAGGGACAGTTGGCGAAAAACTGTTTTTT | CAWKRGTVGEKLFF
NA | TRBJ1-4 | NA | 13 | TRBV5-6 | TGTGCCAGCAGCTTGGGGAGAAGGGAAAAACTGTTTTTT | CASSLGRREKLFF
NA | TRBJ2-2 | TRBD2 | 16 | TRBV5-4 | TGTGCCAGCAGACCAACTAGCGGGGGGTTCACCGGGGAGCTGTTTTTT | CASRPTSGGFTGELFF
NA | TRBJ1-1 | TRBD1 | 16 | TRBV10-3 | TGTGCCATCAGTGATTCAGGGGGGATAATGAACACTGAAGCTTTCTTT | CAISDSGGIMNTEAFF
NA | TRBJ2-7 | TRBD1 | 14 | TRBV7-7 | TGTGCTAGCAGCTCCGGACAGGGGTCCTACGAGCAGTACTTC | CASSSGQGSYEQYF
NA | TRBJ2-5 | TRBD2 | 17 | TRBV12-5 | TGTGCTAGTGCCTTTTCCCTTAGCGGGGGCCCCACGGAGACCCAGTACTTC | CASAFSLSGGPTETQYF
NA | TRBJ2-1 | TRBD2 | 16 | TRBV5-6 | TGTGCCAGCAGCCCCCGGGGGGTTAGCTCCTACAATGAGCAGTTCTTC | CASSPRGVSSYNEQFF
NA | TRBJ1-2 | NA | 16 | TRBV28 | TGTGCCAGCAGTTTCCGCCGGGGTCCCCTGCCCCATGGCTACACCTTC | CASSFRRGPLPHGYTF
once | TRBJ2-7 | TRBD1 | 14 | TRBV2 | TGTGCCAGCAGGAGGACAGGGGGAAGCTACGAGCAGTACTTC | CASRRTGGSYEQYF
NA | TRBJ2-1 | TRBD2 | 18 | TRBV3-1/TRBV3-2 | TGTGCCAGCAGCCAAGATGGTAGGACTAGCGCCGCTTACAATGAGCAGTTCTTC | CASSQDGRTSAAYNEQFF
once | TRBJ1-3 | TRBD1 | 17 | TRBV28 | TGTGCCAGCAGCCTAGGGACAGGCCACATCTCTGGAAACACCATATATTTT | CASSLGTGHISGNTIYF
NA | TRBJ2-7 | NA | 14 | TRBV9 | TGTGCCAGCAGCGTCGCAGGGGAGACGGACGAGCAGTACTTC | CASSVAGETDEQYF
once | TRBJ2-1 | TRBD1 | 14 | TRBV29-1 | TGCAGCGTCGCCATGGGACAGGGGGGCCATGAGCAGTTCTTC | CSVAMGQGGHEQFF
NA | TRBJ1-2 | TRBD1 | 15 | TRBV2 | TGTGCCAGCAGTGACGTGGGACAGGGTTTAATCGGCTACACCTTC | CASSDVGQGLIGYTF
NA | TRBJ2-7 | TRBD1 | 14 | TRBV5-1 | TGCGCCAGCAGCCAAAGGGACAGCCCCTACGAGCAGTACTTC | CASSQRDSPYEQYF
NA | TRBJ1-2 | NA | 13 | TRBV27 | TGTGCCAGCAGTGCGGCAGGGTGGAATGGCTACACCTTC | CASSAAGWNGYTF
NA | TRBJ2-7 | TRBD1 | 15 | TRBV11-2 | TGTGCCAGCAGCTTTCAGGTCTTCGACAGGGCCGAGCAGTACTTC | CASSFQVFDRAEQYF
NA | TRBJ2-1 | NA | 14 | TRBV9 | TGTGCCAGCAGCGGCAGGGTGGACTACAATGAGCAGTTCTTC | CASSGRVDYNEQFF
NA | TRBJ2-3 | NA | 12 | TRBV27 | TGTGCCAGCAGCCCGAGCACAGATACGCAGTATTTT | CASSPSTDTQYF
NA | TRBJ2-1 | NA | 14 | TRBV7-2 | TGTGCCAGCAGCTTACTTTCCAGCTACAATGAGCAGTTCTTC | CASSLLSSYNEQFF
many | TRBJ1-1 | NA | 14 | TRBV7-9 | TGTGCCAGCAGCTTAGCGCGGGAGAACACTGAAGCTTTCTTT | CASSLARENTEAFF
few | TRBJ2-3 | TRBD2 | 15 | TRBV28 | TGTGCCAGCAGTTTGGGGCGGGGGGGGACAGATACGCAGTATTTT | CASSLGRGGTDTQYF
NA | TRBJ2-1 | TRBD2 | 17 | TRBV11-2 | TGTGCCAGCAGCTTAGTATTAAGTCTAGCGGGCAACAATGAGCAGTTCTTC | CASSLVLSLAGNNEQFF
NA | TRBJ1-2 | NA | 18 | TRBV27 | TGTGCCAGCAGTTTCAGGGCCCCCGTCAGGGGCACTAACTATGGCTACACCTTC | CASSFRAPVRGTNYGYTF
NA | TRBJ2-7 | NA | 16 | TRBV3-1/TRBV3-2 | TGTGCCAGCAGCCAAGATATGAGCGGTCCGTCCTACGAGCAGTACTTC | CASSQDMSGPSYEQYF
NA | TRBJ2-5 | NA | 18 | TRBV30 | TGTGCCTGGAGTTCAATAAGGCAGGGACTTAGACGTTGGGAGACCCAGTACTTC | CAWSSIRQGLRRWETQYF
NA | TRBJ2-7 | NA | 14 | TRBV5-4 | TGTGCCAGCAGCAGGGGGACATACTCCTACGAGCAGTACTTC | CASSRGTYSYEQYF
NA | TRBJ1-1 | NA | 14 | TRBV15 | TGTGCCACCAGCAGAGATGTGGGGGGAACTGAAGCTTTCTTT | CATSRDVGGTEAFF
NA | TRBJ2-1 | NA | 14 | TRBV7-3 | TGTGCCAGCAGCTTAATCGGGGCGGGGAGTGAGCAGTTCTTC | CASSLIGAGSEQFF
NA | TRBJ1-6 | TRBD1 | 13 | TRBV2 | TGTGCCAGCAGTATCACAGGGGCTTCACCCCTCCACTTT | CASSITGASPLHF
few | TRBJ1-2 | NA | 14 | TRBV21-1 | TGTGCCAGCAGCAAACCGCGGGGGGTCGAGGGCTACACCTTC | CASSKPRGVEGYTF
NA | TRBJ2-7 | TRBD1 | 14 | TRBV5-1 | TGCGCCAGCAGCTTCGGGACAGGGTTTTACGAGCAGTACTTC | CASSFGTGFYEQYF
once | TRBJ2-7 | TRBD2 | 17 | TRBV4-1 | TGCGCCAGCAGCCAGAGCACACTGGGACTAGCGGTCTACGAGCAGTACTTC | CASSQSTLGLAVYEQYF
NA | TRBJ1-2 | TRBD1 | 18 | TRBV28 | TGTGCCAGCAGTGCTACGGGACAGCCCTTCTTCGGGAGTTCGGGCTACACCTTC | CASSATGQPFFGSSGYTF
NA | TRBJ2-5 | TRBD1 | 20 | TRBV18 | TGTGCCAGCTCACCACCACTTGACAGGGCAAGAGACTTTCTTTGGGAGACCCAGTACTTC | CASSPPLDRARDFLWETQYF
NA | TRBJ2-4 | NA | 13 | TRBV5-1 | TGCGCCAGCAGCGTCTTAGGGGAAAACATTCAGTACTTC | CASSVLGENIQYF
NA | TRBJ2-1 | TRBD1 | 13 | TRBV9 | TGTGCCAGCAGCATAGACAGGGAGAACGAGCAGTTCTTC | CASSIDRENEQFF
NA | TRBJ2-2 | NA | 13 | TRBV11-3 | TGTGCCAGCAGCTTAGGCGGCACCGGGGAGCTGTTTTTT | CASSLGGTGELFF
once | TRBJ1-1 | TRBD1 | 13 | TRBV19 | TGTGTCCAAGGACAGGGAGGGGGCACTGAAGCTTTCTTT | CVQGQGGGTEAFF
NA | TRBJ1-1 | NA | 13 | TRBV11-2 | TGTGCCAGCAGCTTAGATCGGTCAGGCAAAGCTTTCTTT | CASSLDRSGKAFF
NA | TRBJ1-2 | NA | 12 | TRBV3-1/TRBV3-2 | TGTGCCAGCAGCCGGAGTAGTTATGGCTACACCTTC | CASSRSSYGYTF
NA | TRBJ2-7 | TRBD1 | 14 | TRBV2 | TGTGCCAACCTAGGACAGGAACTTACCTACGAGCAGTACTTC | CANLGQELTYEQYF
NA | TRBJ2-2 | TRBD1 | 19 | TRBV5-4 | TGTGCCAGCAGCTCACAAAGGTTAACGGGACAGGGCTCCACCGGGGAGCTGTTTTTT | CASSSQRLTGQGSTGELFF
NA | TRBJ1-1 | NA | 14 | TRBV6-5 | TGTGCCAGCAGTTACTCTTTACCCGGAGCTGAAGCTTTCTTT | CASSYSLPGAEAFF
NA | TRBJ2-7 | TRBD1 | 16 | TRBV7-8 | TGTGCCAGCAGCTTAGTGGAACCGGGACAGGGTTTCGAGCAGTACTTC | CASSLVEPGQGFEQYF
NA | TRBJ2-5 | TRBD1 | 13 | TRBV7-3 | TGTGCCAGCAGCCAGGGACAGATGGAGACCCAGTACTTC | CASSQGQMETQYF
NA | TRBJ2-7 | NA | 14 | TRBV5-1 | TGCGCCAGCAGCTTCCGGACAAACGCCTACGAGCAGTACTTC | CASSFRTNAYEQYF
NA | TRBJ1-2 | NA | 13 | TRBV18 | TGTGCCAGCTCGCAAGCAGGGGAGCATGGCTACACCTTC | CASSQAGEHGYTF
NA | TRBJ2-1 | TRBD1 | 17 | TRBV7-2 | TGTGCCAGCAGCTTTCGGGGCGGGACAGGGTCTCGCAATGAGCAGTTCTTC | CASSFRGGTGSRNEQFF
NA | TRBJ2-1 | NA | 12 | TRBV4-1 | TGCGCCAGCAGCCAAGATAGCAATGAGCAGTTCTTC | CASSQDSNEQFF